The clone carrying this T cell receptor (beta chain) has only a few counts. The antigen remains unidentified. The same CDR3 arises from other DNA sequences in this sample as well. Donors were healthy HIV-negative adults without recent acute infections or vaccinations. The trim removed 7 bases at V and 8 bases at J, leaving 4 bases unmatched. Germline CDR1 SGHTA, CDR2 FQGNSA. The CDR3 consists of 14 residues. The sample originates from a study of shared clonotypes between healthy human individuals. Overall study results and limits: Investigators collected only blood, and repertoires in tissues likely differ.

Methods used by the authors: Filtering differed because ImmunoSEQ produced junction-only sequences that carried no quality scores. Using immunoSEQ multiplex PCR, the repertoire was profiled, and TCRdb retains in-frame clones only, with some absent. The DNA was the basis for D and trimming; V, J and clone size are from that table. The data contain fewer than 550,000 clones, approximately 79% of them singletons. Material: PBMCs. V is TRBV7-2 and J is TRBJ2-1; 14 bases are shared with TRBD2. The TCR comes from a woman aged 40 to 50 in good health. Some clones in this sample may be carry-over from other donors' samples. DNA of the CDR3: TGTGCCAGCAAACCGGGACTAGCGGGAGATGAGCAGTTCTTC. Amino acids: CASKPGLAGDEQFF.